The 5 T cell receptor beta chains in this list originate from one sample, sequenced in a study of cytomegalovirus exposure and HLA in healthy donors. 60 Vbeta and 13 Jbeta primers were used in PCR. Profiled with immunoSEQ multiplex PCR; TCRdb holds only in-frame clones, not every one. In the table there are about 120,000 clones, approximately 72% of which are singletons. Sequenced sample: PBMCs. All receptors come from a man aged 18-30 years in good health and CMV-seronegative.

In its sample, this clone was seen a few times. The rearrangement uses TRBV18 and TRBJ2-7, with 11 bases fitting TRBD2. The length of the CDR3 is 16 residues. CDR1 KGHSH and CDR2 LQKENI come from the germline V gene. Losses at the gene ends were 3 bases for V and 0 bases for J; bases not matched to a gene: 4. CDR3 nucleotide sequence: TGTGCCAGCTCACCGATCGGGACTAGCGGCTCCTACGAGCAGTACTTC. Its translation: CASSPIGTSGSYEQYF.

This clone was observed a few times. This chain joins TRBV7-6 and TRBJ2-7; TRBD2 aligns across 8 bases. CDR3 length: 16 residues. CDR1 is SGHVS and CDR2 is FNYEAQ in the germline V gene. V shed 6 bases, J shed 0 bases, and the junction held 10 bases outside the gene matches. The CDR3 DNA reads TGTGCCAGCAGGGGGGGAGCGGGGGCATCCTCCTACGAGCAGTACTTC. It translates to CASRGGAGASSYEQYF. Combining the CDR3 with reference TRBV7-6 and TRBJ2-7 gives the whole variable domain GAGVSQSPRYKVTKRGQDVALRCDPISGHVSLYWYRQALGQGPEFLTYFNYEAQQDKSGLPNDRFSAERPEGSISTLTIQRTEQRDSAMYRCASRGGAGASSYEQYFGPGTRLTVT.

The chain carries TRBV19 and TRBJ2-5; 7 nucleotides line up with TRBD1. The CDR3 has 16 residues. J lost 3 bases, V lost 3 bases, and 10 bases had no gene match. The germline V gene encodes CDR1 LNHDA and CDR2 SQIVND (reference sequence). The CDR3 sequence: CASSISLPQGKETQYF. The CDR3 nucleotides read TGTGCCAGTAGTATTTCTCTCCCACAGGGGAAAGAGACCCAGTACTTC.

The CDR3 DNA reads TGTGCCAGCAGTGCCTTCCCGCCGAGAGATAGCAATCAGCCCCAGCATTTT. Its translation: CASSAFPPRDSNQPQHF. The chain has TRBV27 and TRBJ1-5, with no clear D. The CDR3 is 17 residues long. Trimming shortened V by 5 bases and J by 0 bases, and 17 bases separated the two germline ends. Germline CDR1 and CDR2: MNHEY and SMNVEV (reference sequence).

V and J are TRBV9 and TRBJ1-1; 7 nucleotides match TRBD1. CDR3 length equals 15 residues. V lost 4 bases and J lost 1; bases outside the gene matches: 7. Germline V CDR1 and CDR2: SGDLS, YYNGEE. DNA for the CDR3: TGTGCCAGCAGCTACTACAGGGGAGGGAACACTGAAGCTTTCTTT. Amino acid sequence: CASSYYRGGNTEAFF.